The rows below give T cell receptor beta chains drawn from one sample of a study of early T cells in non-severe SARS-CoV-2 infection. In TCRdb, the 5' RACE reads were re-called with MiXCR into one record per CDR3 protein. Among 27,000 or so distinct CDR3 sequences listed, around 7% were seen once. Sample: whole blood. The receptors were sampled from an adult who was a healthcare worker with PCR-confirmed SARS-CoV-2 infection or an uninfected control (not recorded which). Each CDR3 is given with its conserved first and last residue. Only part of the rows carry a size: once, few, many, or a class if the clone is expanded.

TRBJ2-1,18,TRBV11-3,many,CASSLAGGRSASYNEQFF
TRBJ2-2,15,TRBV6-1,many,CASSDSGSGTGELFF
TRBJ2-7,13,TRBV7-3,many,CASSSTGPYEQYF
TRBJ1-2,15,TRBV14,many,CASSRLAGGDYGYTF
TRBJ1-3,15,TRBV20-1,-,CSAMGRPSSGNTIYF
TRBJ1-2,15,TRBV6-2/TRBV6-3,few,CASRPNTGLPNGYTF
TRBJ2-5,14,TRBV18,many,CASSPQDPPETQYF
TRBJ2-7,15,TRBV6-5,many,CASSYLGRETYEQYF
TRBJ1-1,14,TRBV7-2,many,CASSPPGSARPAFF
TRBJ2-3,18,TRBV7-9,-,CASSLAARAGGLADTQYF